The source of this TCR beta chain is a study of beta chain features in type 1 diabetes. For the study at large: On cell yields, gender and age, patients and healthy donors were similar.

As every portion of the isolated RNA was reverse transcribed, the sequencing read expressed TCRB transcripts. Generated by immunoSEQ multiplex PCR, the TCRdb table keeps only in-frame clones and is missing some. The data show more than 8,000 clones, with about 84% seen just once and 1.4% held by the top ten. This clone appeared a few times. Sequenced input: Tregs from blood. The receptor was isolated from a woman between 18 and 29 years old in good health.

The CDR3 is CASSPGTANQPQHF. CDR3 DNA sequence: TGCGCCAGCAGCCCCGGGACAGCTAATCAGCCCCAGCATTTT. This chain connects TRBV5-1 to TRBJ1-5, with 7 bases matching TRBD1. Germline CDR1 SGHRS, CDR2 YFSETQ. This CDR3 is built from 14 residues. The V and J ends lost 4 bases and 4 bases, in that order; junction bases with no gene match: 5.